This T cell receptor (beta chain) was observed in a study of cytomegalovirus exposure and HLA in healthy donors (dated by TCRdb to between 2016 and 2019). Broadly, across the study: An earlier analysis of several hundred of the donors reported about 250 Gb of sequence data and roughly 100 million unique TCR beta sequences from about 200 million T cells. To predict cytomegalovirus infection status, the study combined high-throughput TCR immunosequencing, statistical association of individual TCRs with disease status, and machine learning. Around 320 gigabases of sequencing data and tens of millions of unique TCR sequences were included in an early release covering about 600 HLA-typed donors. Of the roughly 410 genotyped donors, over 80% were placed in the genetic ancestry cluster associated with self-reported Caucasian donors. A later genetic analysis took genome-wide SNP genotypes for 398 of the 666 donors and used that subset as a discovery cohort. The T cell repertoires of some 670 subjects were profiled by immunosequencing and related to cytomegalovirus serostatus. Among about 360 genotyped donors of the cohort, an average of around 240,000 unique TCR beta nucleotide sequences were sequenced per donor, roughly 18% of them non-productive. Roughly five DR-DQ haplotypes were handled as single units for association and clustering because linkage in the cohort was strong. Along with the 666-subject first cohort, a separate validation cohort of 120 different subjects was used. Every discovery cohort repertoire had been produced on one sequencing platform. Donor age, sex, ethnicity and CMV serostatus were compiled alongside the repertoire data. The study was designed to test whether signatures of past pathogen exposure could be identified by cataloging public T cell receptors. To study patterns of TCR occurrence, a later analysis re-analyzed previously published TCR beta repertoires from several hundred donors and added high-resolution HLA genotyping. An earlier analysis of nearly 600 of the donors applied high-throughput TCR beta sequencing to assess whether each TCR beta V gene segment acted as functional or pseudogenic. Rather than using new phenotypic data, the later analysis identified candidate immune exposures from TCR beta sequences and from how often those sequences occurred across donors. Typing coverage varied by locus: roughly 629-630 donors for A, B, C, DRB1 and DQB1; approximately 500 for DQA1; about 590 for DPA1; around 450 for DPB1. Class I and class II HLA loci were covered by the typing at four-digit resolution.

CDR3 length: 14 amino acids, cysteine to phenylalanine. Just CDR3 DNA is preserved here, 42 bases in frame from base 1. Ends trimmed: V by 2 bases, J by 8 bases; bases unmatched to a gene: 4. In the germline V gene, CDR1 corresponds to MDHEN and CDR2 to SYDVKM. In total, more than 500 healthy bone marrow donors made up the cohort. All cohort members were sampled while nominally healthy, although unrecorded immune exposures were likely present. The donor was CMV seronegative and belonged to the group of around 350 seronegative cohort members. Every donor gave a peripheral blood sample, and the peripheral blood mononuclear cells from that sample were used for TCR beta sequencing. The Qiagen DNeasy Blood Extraction Kit was used to extract genomic DNA from the blood cell samples. The method was the immunoSEQ multiplex PCR assay. The multiplex PCR relied on a mix of 60 forward primers for TCR Vbeta segments and 13 reverse primers for TCR Jbeta segments. Amplification of the CDR3 region of rearranged TCR beta genes was performed with a multiplex PCR assay on genomic DNA. Amplified TCR beta libraries were sequenced as 87-base-pair reads on the Illumina HiSeq System. The authors' analysis ran thus. A later analysis tallied some 79 million unique TCR beta chains across the approximately 670 repertoires, and some 10 million of those chains were shared by two or more donors. Raw reads were error-corrected and collapsed into unique sequences by a nearest-neighbor algorithm in which closely related sequences were merged to remove PCR and sequencing errors. Alignment of CDR3 sequences to IMGT reference sequences was used to assign V, D and J gene segments. For a sequence to be retained, a match of at least six nucleotides to both a V gene segment and a J gene segment was required. Rearrangements were classified as productive when the CDR3 lacked stop codons and remained in frame with V and J, and all other rearrangements were classified as non-productive. Following IMGT convention, CDR3 was defined as the stretch from the second conserved V-encoded cysteine to the conserved J-encoded phenylalanine. The earlier analysis of some 550 of the donors excluded any sequence lacking an unambiguous match to a single V gene segment. An earlier analysis of approximately 590 of the donors classified V segments as functional when productive rearrangements were above 56.7% and as segregating when the standard deviation between donors was above 5%. A statistical classification framework was built for diagnosing cytomegalovirus status from the catalog of TCR beta chain sequences. V and J gene assignment, in a later analysis, came from comparing TCR nucleotide sequences with IMGT/GENE-DB human TR gene sequences. Using the TCRdist pipeline, a later analysis assigned CDR3 sequences along with most-parsimonious VDJ recombination scenarios. A later analysis defined each TCR beta chain by its CDR3 amino acid sequence plus V-gene family, and excluded reads lacking a unique V-gene family. In a later analysis, some 600 highly shared, low-generation-probability nucleotide sequences were removed to address suspected cross-contamination and a sequencing artifact. For each public chain, a later analysis derived a clonal expansion index from normalized ranks of inferred template counts within each repertoire. In a later analysis, generation probabilities were computed with a VDJ recombination model fitted to out-of-frame rearrangements, and the resulting probabilities were checked against IGoR. A later analysis scored TCR-TCR, TCR-HLA and TCR-CMV co-occurrence with hypergeometric tests, applying a repertoire-size bias correction to TCR pairs. A later analysis estimated false discovery rates by permuting HLA or CMV assignments 20 times. In a later analysis, co-occurring TCRs were grouped with DBSCAN, and TCRdist sequence similarity was added when clustering was performed within HLA-allele-positive subsets. Repertoires with fewer than 30,000 or more than 120,000 public chains were left out of co-occurrence clustering, as were about 5 repertoires with anomalous nucleotide sharing. Entries here come from immuneACCESS through TCRdb and include only in-frame sequences with V and J called. Some clones fail to appear in such tables; in the studies checked, an unresolved V gene covers under half of the shortfall, and the cause of the remainder is unknown. Clone size and the V and J calls come from that table; the DNA yielded D and trimming. The sample table records 150,000 or so clones; about 72% of these occur just once. Of the sample, roughly 1.5% falls within the top ten clones.

In the case of this clone: Which antigen it targets is not known. Base qualities are not provided; no much larger clone lies one nucleotide away.

The research as a whole found: According to a later analysis, most CMV-associated TCR beta chains appeared to be HLA-restricted, and the HLA associations seemed to be driven largely by CMV exposure. In a later analysis, the rate of TCR association differed among HLA loci, with DRB1 alleles having the most associated TCRs and HLA-C alleles having the fewest. A total of about 150 TCR beta chains were listed by the study as associated with cytomegalovirus. Around 16 rarely observed V segments, including chromosome 9 orphons, were excluded from the earlier analysis of some 590 of the donors because counts were too low. Because some donors lacked HLA typing at each locus, the association tests relied only on the typed subset. A later genetic analysis reported fewer N-insertions in productive TCRs among donors in an Asian-associated ancestry cluster than the approximately 700-donor mean. Presence/absence analyses assumed roughly uniform sequencing depth across donors, an assumption that may not hold. The authors suggested that the approach could potentially be extended to other disease states and immunological phenotypes. In vitro tests confirmed that a few of the cytomegalovirus-associated TCR beta chains recognize cytomegalovirus antigens. The only immune exposure information available for the cohort was CMV serostatus. Across donors, most TCR sequences were observed very rarely, whereas some public TCRs were present in many individuals. A cluster of highly shared sequence variants was judged likely to represent a technical artifact of the sequencing pipeline. Cytomegalovirus status was reported to be diagnosed by the classifier with high specificity and sensitivity in both the original and validation cohorts. At a false discovery rate of 0.05, a later analysis linked under 20,000 TCR beta sequences to specific HLA alleles. Linkage disequilibrium might explain the correlated functional status among segregating V segments, but an unknown experimental factor could not be ruled out. A later analysis reported that several top co-occurrence clusters appeared linked to parvovirus B19, influenza, CMV and Epstein-Barr virus. A further reported finding was that TCR beta sequences accurately predicted the HLA-A and HLA-B alleles for most subjects in the first cohort. The 87-base-pair reads could not distinguish some IMGT-functional V segments, including TRBV6-2 and TRBV6-3, so those segments were excluded. Compared with equally common non-associated chains, HLA-associated TCR beta chains in a later analysis were more clonally expanded and had lower generation probabilities. V-gene and J-gene trimming of TCR beta chains was associated with a missense DCLRE1C variant in a later genetic analysis, and the association was replicated in an independent cohort. An earlier analysis of around 600 of the donors showed that most TCR beta V segments appeared in productive rearrangements either about 90% or about 30% of the time, which broadly matched IMGT annotations. When HLA alleles, especially DR and DQ, strongly co-occurred, attributing TCR associations to individual alleles was difficult. Only TCR beta chains were sequenced in this cohort, and the absence of alpha or paired-chain data limited detectable features.

This sequence originates from a female donor in good health and CMV-seronegative. Recombination linked TRBV28 to TRBJ1-4, and 8 junction bases match TRBD1. Sequenced: PBMCs. The CDR3 amino acid sequence is: CASSLGTGGEKLFF. The nucleotides are TGTGCCAGCAGTTTAGGGACAGGTGGAGAAAAACTGTTTTTT.